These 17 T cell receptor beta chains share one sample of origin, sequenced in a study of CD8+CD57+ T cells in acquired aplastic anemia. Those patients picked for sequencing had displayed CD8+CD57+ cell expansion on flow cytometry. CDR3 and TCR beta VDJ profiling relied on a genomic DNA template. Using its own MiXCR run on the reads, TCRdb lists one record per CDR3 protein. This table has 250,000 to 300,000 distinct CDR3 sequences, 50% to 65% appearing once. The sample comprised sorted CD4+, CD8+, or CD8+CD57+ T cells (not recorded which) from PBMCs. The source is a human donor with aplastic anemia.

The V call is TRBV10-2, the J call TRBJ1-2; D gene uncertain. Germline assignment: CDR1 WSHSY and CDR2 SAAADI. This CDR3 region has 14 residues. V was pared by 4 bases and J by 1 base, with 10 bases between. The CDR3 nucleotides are TGCGCCAGCAGTGTGACCGCTTTTAACTATGGCTACACCTTC. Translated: CASSVTAFNYGYTF.

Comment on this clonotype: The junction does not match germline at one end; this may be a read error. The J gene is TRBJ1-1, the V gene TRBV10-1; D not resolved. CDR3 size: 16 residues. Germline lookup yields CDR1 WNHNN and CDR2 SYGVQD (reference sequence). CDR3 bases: TGTGCCATCAGTGATGGGCGGAACACCATGAACACTGAAGCTTTCTTT. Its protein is CAISDGRNTMNTEAFF.

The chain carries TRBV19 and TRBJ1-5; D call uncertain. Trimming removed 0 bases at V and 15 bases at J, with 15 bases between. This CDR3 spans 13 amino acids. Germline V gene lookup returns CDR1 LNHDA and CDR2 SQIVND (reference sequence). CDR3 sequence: CASSIDEGDPRHF. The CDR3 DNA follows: TGTGCCAGTAGTATAGATGAAGGCGACCCTCGGCATTTT.

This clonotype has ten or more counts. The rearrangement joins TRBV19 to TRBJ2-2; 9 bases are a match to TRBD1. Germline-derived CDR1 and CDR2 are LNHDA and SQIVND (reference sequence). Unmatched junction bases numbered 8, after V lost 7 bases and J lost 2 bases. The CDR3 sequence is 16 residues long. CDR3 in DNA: TGTGCCAGTATCCCCGGGGACAGGGAAAACACCGGGGAGCTGTTTTTT. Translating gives CASIPGDRENTGELFF.

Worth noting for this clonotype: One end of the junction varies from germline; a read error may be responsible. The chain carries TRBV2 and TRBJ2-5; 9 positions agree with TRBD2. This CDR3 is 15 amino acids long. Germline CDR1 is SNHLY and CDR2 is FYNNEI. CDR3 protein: CAGSRLAVQQETQYF. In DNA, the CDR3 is TGTGCCGGCAGTAGACTAGCGGTACAACAAGAGACCCAGTACTTC.

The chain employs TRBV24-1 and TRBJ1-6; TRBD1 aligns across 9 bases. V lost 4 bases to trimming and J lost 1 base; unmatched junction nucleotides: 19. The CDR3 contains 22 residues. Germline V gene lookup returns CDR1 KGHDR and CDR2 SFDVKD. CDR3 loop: CATSDPTPDRGYACSYNSPLHF. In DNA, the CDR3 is TGTGCCACCAGTGACCCAACACCAGACAGGGGGTATGCGTGTTCCTATAATTCACCCCTCCACTTT.

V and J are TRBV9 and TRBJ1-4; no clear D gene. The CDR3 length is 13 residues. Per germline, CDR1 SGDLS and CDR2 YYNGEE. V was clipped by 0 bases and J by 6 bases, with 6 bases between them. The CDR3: CASSVEPDEKLFF. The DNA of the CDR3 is TGTGCCAGCAGCGTAGAGCCCGATGAAAAACTGTTTTTT.

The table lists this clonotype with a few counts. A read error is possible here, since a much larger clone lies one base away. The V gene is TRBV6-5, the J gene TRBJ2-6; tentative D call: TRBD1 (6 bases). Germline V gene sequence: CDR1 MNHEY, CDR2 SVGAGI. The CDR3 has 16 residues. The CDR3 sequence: CASIIRSGAGATVLTF. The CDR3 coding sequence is TGTGCCAGCATTATTCGATCAGGGGCTGGGGCCACCGTCCTGACTTTC.

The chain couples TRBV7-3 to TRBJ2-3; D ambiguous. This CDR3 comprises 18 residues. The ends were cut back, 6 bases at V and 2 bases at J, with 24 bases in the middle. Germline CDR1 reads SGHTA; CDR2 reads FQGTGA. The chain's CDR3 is CASSLYAPGLVTTDTQYF. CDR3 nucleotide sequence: TGTGCCAGCAGTCTTTATGCCCCGGGTCTTGTTACCACAGATACGCAGTATTTT.

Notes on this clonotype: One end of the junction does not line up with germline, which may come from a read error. The chain's CDR3 is CASYYRGSTTSEKLFF. CDR3 DNA: TGTGCCAGCTATTACAGGGGTAGCACAACTAGTGAAAAACTGTTTTTT. J is TRBJ1-4 and V is TRBV2; TRBD1 matches 7 bases. Germline CDR1 is SNHLY and CDR2 is FYNNEI. The CDR3 is 16 amino acids.

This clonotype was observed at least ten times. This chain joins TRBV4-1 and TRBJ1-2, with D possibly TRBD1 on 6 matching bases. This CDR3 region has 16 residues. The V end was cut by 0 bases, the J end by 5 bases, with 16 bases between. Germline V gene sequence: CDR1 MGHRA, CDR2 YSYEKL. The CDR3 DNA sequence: TGCGCCAGCAGCCAAGATGGATTGGGGGGCAGATATGGCTACACCTTC. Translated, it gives CASSQDGLGGRYGYTF.

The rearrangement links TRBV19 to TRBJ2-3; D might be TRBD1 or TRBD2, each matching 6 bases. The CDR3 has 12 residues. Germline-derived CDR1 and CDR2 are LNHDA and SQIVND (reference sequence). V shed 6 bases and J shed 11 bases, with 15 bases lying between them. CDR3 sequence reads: CASRRGDNEQYF. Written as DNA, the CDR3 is TGTGCCAGTAGGAGGGGGGACAATGAGCAGTATTTT.

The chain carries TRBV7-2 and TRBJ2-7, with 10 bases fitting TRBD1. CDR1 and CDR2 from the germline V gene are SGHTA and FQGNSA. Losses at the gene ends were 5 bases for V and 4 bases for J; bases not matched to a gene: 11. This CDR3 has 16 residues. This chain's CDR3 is CASSHPPGQGSYEQYF. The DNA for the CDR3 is TGTGCCAGCAGCCATCCTCCGGGACAGGGGTCGTACGAGCAGTACTTC. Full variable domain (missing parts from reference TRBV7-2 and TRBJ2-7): GAGVSQSPSNKVTEKGKDVELRCDPISGHTALYWYRQSLGQGLEFLIYFQGNSAPDKSGLPSDRFSAERTGGSVSTLTIQRTQQEDSAVYLCASSHPPGQGSYEQYFGPGTRLTVT.

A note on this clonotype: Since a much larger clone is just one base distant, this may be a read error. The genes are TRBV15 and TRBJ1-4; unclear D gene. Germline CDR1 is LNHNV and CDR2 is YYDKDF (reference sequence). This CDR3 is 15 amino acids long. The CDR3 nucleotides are TGTGTCACCAGCAGAGATTTACAGAGAAATGAAAAACTGTTTTTT. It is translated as CVTSRDLQRNEKLFF.

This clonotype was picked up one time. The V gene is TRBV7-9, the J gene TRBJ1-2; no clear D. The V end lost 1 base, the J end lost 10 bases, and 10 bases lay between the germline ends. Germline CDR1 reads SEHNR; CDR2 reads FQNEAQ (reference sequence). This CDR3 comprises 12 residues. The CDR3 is CASSLEVPDYTF. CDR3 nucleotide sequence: TGTGCCAGCAGCTTAGAGGTTCCCGACTACACCTTC.

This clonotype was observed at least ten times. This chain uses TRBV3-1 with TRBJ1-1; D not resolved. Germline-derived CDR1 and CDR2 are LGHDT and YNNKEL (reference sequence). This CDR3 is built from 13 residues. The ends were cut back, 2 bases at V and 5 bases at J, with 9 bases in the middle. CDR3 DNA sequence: TGTGCCAGCAGCCAATTCGAACAAACTGAAGCTTTCTTT. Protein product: CASSQFEQTEAFF.

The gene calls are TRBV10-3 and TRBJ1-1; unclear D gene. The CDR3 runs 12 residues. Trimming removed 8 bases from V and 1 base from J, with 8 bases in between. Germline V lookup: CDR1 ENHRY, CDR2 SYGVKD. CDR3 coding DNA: TGTGCCATCTCTAGAGAGAACACTGAAGCTTTCTTT. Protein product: CAISRENTEAFF.